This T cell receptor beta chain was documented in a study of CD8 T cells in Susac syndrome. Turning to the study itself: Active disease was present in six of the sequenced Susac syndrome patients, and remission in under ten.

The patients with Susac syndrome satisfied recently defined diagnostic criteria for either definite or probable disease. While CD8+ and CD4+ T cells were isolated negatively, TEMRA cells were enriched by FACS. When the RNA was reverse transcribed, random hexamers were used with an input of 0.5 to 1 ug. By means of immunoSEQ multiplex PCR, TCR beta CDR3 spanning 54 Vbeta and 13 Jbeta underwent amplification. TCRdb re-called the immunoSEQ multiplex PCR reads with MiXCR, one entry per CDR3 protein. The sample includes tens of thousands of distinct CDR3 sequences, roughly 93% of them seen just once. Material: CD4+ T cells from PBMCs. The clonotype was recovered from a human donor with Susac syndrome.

CDR3: CASSSRDQPQHF. The CDR3 nucleotides read TGTGCCAGCAGTTCTAGAGATCAGCCCCAGCATTTT. The V and J genes are TRBV6-2 or TRBV6-3 and TRBJ1-5, with D hard to call. The CDR3 runs to 12 residues. Trimming stripped 4 bases from V and 5 bases from J, with 6 bases between. Germline CDR1 reads MNHEY; CDR2 reads SVGEGT.